This T cell receptor beta chain was retrieved from a study of T cell repertoires in cytomegalovirus infection. Study outcomes and limitations: The ex vivo response showed dominance by HLA-C-restricted CMV-specific TCR beta clonotypes.

Trimming removed 0 bases at V and 6 bases at J, with 18 bases between. The V gene's germline CDR1 is GTSNPN and CDR2 SVGIG (reference sequence). This CDR3 spans 16 amino acids. From the reads, TCRdb called clonotypes with MiXCR, one entry per CDR3 protein. Of about 280,000 distinct CDR3 sequences in the sample, approximately 22% were seen once. A note on this clonotype: The antigen is undetermined.

This rearrangement joins TRBV30 to TRBJ2-1; D is perhaps TRBD1 (5 bases). Sequencing was performed on cultured PBMCs, taken from culture after CMV antigen stimulation. The TCR comes from a human donor in good health (CMV status not recorded). Some clones in this sample may be carry-over from other donors' samples. CDR3 DNA sequence: TGTGCCTGGAGTGTAAACCTGACTCCTCAGGGCAATGAGCAGTTCTTC. Translated: CAWSVNLTPQGNEQFF.